This T cell receptor beta chain was captured by sequencing in a study of T cell clones after liver transplantation. About the study: TCRbeta sequencing after a pre-transplant mixed lymphocyte reaction identified graft-donor-reactive clones, later tracked in post-transplant blood. Subjects received no induction therapy and standard immunosuppression until randomization at 12-24 months post-transplant. Notes on the study in general: In two subjects, few donor cells limited the measurable donor-reactive repertoire. Small, mixed patient groups and varying post-transplant times limit these conclusions.

Trimming took off 4 bases at V and 2 bases at J, with 5 bases between the two ends. Per germline, CDR1 SGHRS and CDR2 YFSETQ. The CDR3 loop spans 12 amino acids. A word on this clone: The target antigen is unknown.

The method was immunoSEQ multiplex PCR; TCRdb's version includes in-frame clones alone and lacks a portion of them. Found here are fewer than 110,000 clones, around 80% of them singletons; the top ten hold approximately 3%. Source: CD4+ T cells from blood, taken approximately 4 years after liver transplant. This chain joins TRBV5-1 and TRBJ2-3; D uncertain. The clonotype originates from a human patient who received a liver transplant. Certain T cells may be donor cells from the graft. Written as DNA, the CDR3 is TGCGCCAGCAGCGGGTTCACAGATACGCAGTATTTT. It specifies CASSGFTDTQYF.